This T cell receptor (beta chain) comes out of a study of T cells after yellow fever vaccination. Study details: CD3, CD45RA, CCR7 and CD95 staining defined sorted EM, EMRA, CM and Tscm cells. Study-wide results and limits: Almost all vaccine-responding clonotypes escaped detection in sorted memory subsets on day 0. The secondary response was weaker but peaked faster, day 5 versus 15. Detected again after the booster were most primary-vaccination clones, at 95% to 98% CD4 and approximately 90% CD8.

The table lists this clonotype with many counts. TCRdb reprocessed the 5' RACE reads via MiXCR and lists one record per CDR3 protein. The sample records 29,000 or so distinct CDR3 sequences, roughly 6.1% being singletons. The source material was PBMCs, either bulk or a sorted T-cell subset (CD4+, CD8+, memory, or dextramer-sorted; not recorded which), sampled on the day of the yellow fever booster vaccination. The sequence came from a young man who received the YFV17D yellow fever vaccine.

Here the CDR3 reads CASSLGSGGINQPQHF. The CDR3 region has the DNA TGTGCCAGCAGTTTAGGTTCTGGGGGTATCAATCAGCCCCAGCATTTT. The J gene is TRBJ1-5, the V gene TRBV12-3 or TRBV12-4; maybe TRBD1 (5 bases). V lost 1 base and J 3 bases, leaving 13 bases between the germline ends. The CDR3 has 16 residues.